There are a few counts of the clone carrying this T cell receptor beta chain. What it binds is unknown. The CDR3 is made up of 14 amino acids. The V end was cut by 6 bases, the J end by 0 bases, with 12 bases between. In germline, CDR1 is DFQATT, CDR2 SNEGSKA (reference sequence). These data come from a study of T cells in Graves' hyperthyroidism and ophthalmopathy. About the research overall: Staff took peripheral blood when the initial diagnosis was made, before any treatment began. General study results and limits: Expanded thyroid clonotypes (above 0.001) were mostly also found in blood.

Uncontrolled infections, other autoimmune diseases, pregnancy or lactation led to exclusion of patients. Amplification of TCR beta CDR3 regions was performed using RNA transcripts as template. Primed by the HTBI set, a first-round RT-PCR was run on the TCR CDR3. TCRdb analysed the multiplex PCR reads with MiXCR anew, one entry per CDR3 protein. The data show under 400,000 distinct CDR3 sequences, roughly 15% seen once. Sequenced material: blood. The clonotype originates from a man aged 30 to 45 with Graves' hyperthyroidism. This chain links TRBV20-1 with TRBJ1-3; perhaps TRBD1 as D (5 bases). CDR3 nucleotides: TGCAGTGCCTTGGGGCCTCCCTCTGGAAACACCATATATTTT. Its translation is CSALGPPSGNTIYF.